Sequencing of this T cell receptor beta chain was carried out in a study of shared clonotypes between healthy human individuals. Between the trimmed V and J ends, which lost 2 bases and 0 bases, there was a span of 13 bases. The CDR3 has 16 residues. In germline, CDR1 is MNHNS, CDR2 SASEGT. Clones were read by immunoSEQ multiplex PCR, and TCRdb kept only the in-frame ones, dropping some. The sample includes about 1,800,000 clones, about 95% of them seen just once. CD45RO-negative cells were positively selected for CCR7, leaving out terminally differentiated effector memory CD45RA+ cells. What was sequenced was naive CD8+ T cells sorted from blood. The J gene is TRBJ1-2, the V gene TRBV6-1; D remains ambiguous. The sequence was collected from a man between 18 and 35 years old in good health. In nucleotides, the CDR3 is TGTGCCAGCAGTGAAACGCCGGGCATTACTAACTATGGCTACACCTTC. Its protein is CASSETPGITNYGYTF.